A single sample gave rise to the 23 T cell receptor beta chains below, sequenced in a study of T cell repertoires in cytomegalovirus infection. Antigens of these TCRs are unknown. In TCRdb, the reads were re-called with MiXCR into one record per CDR3 protein. In the table there are under 500,000 distinct CDR3 sequences, about 39% of which are singletons. Here the sequenced sample was cultured PBMCs, taken from culture after CMV antigen stimulation. The receptors originated from a human donor in good health (CMV status not recorded). Some clones in this sample may be carry-over from other donors' samples.

This clonotype occurred a few times. The chain uses TRBV7-2 and TRBJ2-7, with TRBD2 identical over 8 bases. V lost 5 bases and J lost 7; bases outside the gene matches: 7. This CDR3 is built from 13 residues. Germline V lookup: CDR1 SGHTA, CDR2 FQGNSA. CDR3 sequence: CASSLRTGGEQYF. In nucleotides, the CDR3 is TGTGCCAGCAGCCTCCGAACGGGAGGGGAGCAGTACTTC.

This clonotype occurred a few times. V and J are TRBV6-1 and TRBJ2-7; the match to TRBD2 covers 8 bases. Trimming took 2 bases from V and 2 from J; bases not matched to a gene: 2. Germline CDR1 is MNHNS and CDR2 is SASEGT. This CDR3 contains 14 residues. The CDR3, as DNA: TGTGCCAGCAGTGAACTCGGGGGGGCCTACGAGCAGTACTTC. Encoded protein: CASSELGGAYEQYF.

The V and J genes are TRBV20-1 and TRBJ2-1, with TRBD1 as a possible D gene (6 bases). The V and J ends lost 6 bases and 5 bases respectively, with 17 bases between them. CDR1 is DFQATT and CDR2 is SNEGSKA in the germline V gene (reference sequence). CDR3 length equals 14 residues. CDR3 nucleotide sequence: TGCAGTGCCCCCGACAGGTTAGGGCACAATGAGCAGTTCTTC. This gives the protein CSAPDRLGHNEQFF.

For this clonotype: A single base separates this from a much larger clone, so it may be a read error. V usage is TRBV7-2 and J usage is TRBJ2-6; the match to TRBD1 covers 11 bases. Per germline, CDR1 SGHTA and CDR2 FQGNSA. The CDR3 consists of 17 residues. CDR3 region: CASSLRTGGAGTNVLTF. The CDR3 DNA sequence: TGTGCCAGCAGCTTACGGACAGGGGGCGCTGGGACCAACGTCCTGACTTTC.

The CDR3 is CSVEGVQTYEQYF. The CDR3 bases are TGCAGCGTTGAAGGGGTACAGACCTACGAGCAGTACTTC. The chain carries TRBV29-1 and TRBJ2-7; no clear D gene. The germline V and J ends were trimmed by 1 base and 2 bases, with 9 bases remaining between them. CDR3 size: 13 residues. CDR1 is SQVTM and CDR2 is ANQGSEA in the germline V gene.

This clonotype has a handful of counts. The genes are TRBV6-6 and TRBJ2-5; D could derive from TRBD1 or TRBD2 (5 bases each). CDR1 is MNHNY and CDR2 is SVGAGI in the germline V gene (reference sequence). This CDR3 comprises 15 residues. Trimming pared 8 bases from V and 9 bases from J, leaving 25 bases between. Here the CDR3 reads CASHPRELPLGAQYF. The CDR3 DNA sequence: TGTGCCAGCCATCCGAGAGAGCTTCCCCTGGGGGCCCAGTACTTC.

The chain couples TRBV7-9 to TRBJ2-7; perhaps D is TRBD1 or TRBD2 (6 bases each). Germline V CDR1 and CDR2: SEHNR, FQNEAQ (reference sequence). V was clipped by 1 base and J by 2 bases, with 15 bases between them. The CDR3 is 16 amino acids. The CDR3 bases are TGTGCCAGCAGCTTAGGACTAAGGGGGGAAGCCTACGAGCAGTACTTC. Its translation: CASSLGLRGEAYEQYF.

CDR3 sequence: CASSQGTGGPYNEQFF. For the CDR3, the DNA is TGTGCCAGCAGCCAGGGGACAGGGGGCCCCTACAATGAGCAGTTCTTC. This chain links TRBV11-2 with TRBJ2-1; 12 bases agree with TRBD1. J lost 2 bases, V lost 5 bases, and 4 bases had no gene match. This CDR3 region has 16 residues. Germline CDR1 reads SGHAT; CDR2 reads FQNNGV.

The chain carries TRBV5-4 and TRBJ1-1, with a tentative D call TRBD1 (6 bases). This CDR3 is built from 15 residues. The germline V gene encodes CDR1 SGHNT and CDR2 YYREEE (reference sequence). Trimming cost V 1 base and J 4 bases, with 14 bases left between them. This CDR3 reads CASSLRQDGLTEAFF. In DNA form, the CDR3 reads TGTGCCAGCAGCTTGCGACAGGATGGTCTCACTGAAGCTTTCTTT.

The chain has TRBV28 and TRBJ1-2, with 8 bases identical to TRBD1. CDR3 length equals 15 residues. The V segment lost 3 bases and the J segment 5 bases; nucleotides outside the gene matches: 8. Germline V CDR1 and CDR2: MDHEN, SYDVKM. The CDR3 protein is CASSFRDRSGYGYTF. The CDR3 nucleotides read TGTGCCAGCAGTTTCCGGGACAGGTCGGGGTATGGCTACACCTTC.

The chain carries TRBV12-3 or TRBV12-4 and TRBJ1-5; 7 bases match TRBD1. V shed 7 bases and J 4 bases; nucleotides not matched to a gene: 10. The CDR3 contains 15 residues. CDR3 in amino acids: CASTLGDRVNQPQHF. In DNA form, the CDR3 reads TGTGCCAGCACCCTTGGGGACAGAGTAAATCAGCCCCAGCATTTT.

This rearrangement joins TRBV19 to TRBJ1-1; TRBD1 matches 8 bases. CDR3 length: 14 residues. Per germline, CDR1 LNHDA and CDR2 SQIVND (reference sequence). With 6 bases clipped from V and 4 bases from J, the junction kept 7 bases outside the gene matches. The DNA of the CDR3 is TGTGCCAGTAGCCATGCGGACAGGGCCACTGAAGCTTTCTTT. This encodes CASSHADRATEAFF.

This clonotype has more than one count but fewer than ten. V gene TRBV7-6 combines with J gene TRBJ2-2, with 8 positions matching TRBD2. J lost 4 bases, V lost 6 bases, and 4 bases had no gene match. Germline assignment: CDR1 SGHVS and CDR2 FNYEAQ. The CDR3 loop spans 14 amino acids. The CDR3 loop is CASRTSEFTGELFF. The DNA for the CDR3 is TGTGCCAGCAGGACTAGCGAGTTCACCGGGGAGCTGTTTTTT.

The chain couples TRBV4-1 to TRBJ1-2; TRBD1 agrees at 8 bases. CDR1 is MGHRA and CDR2 is YSYEKL in the germline V gene. V was clipped by 2 bases and J by 9 bases; unmatched bases: 11. The CDR3 has 15 residues. CDR3 bases: TGCGCCAGCAGCCAACGTCTCGGACAGGGTTTAAGCTACACCTTC. Protein: CASSQRLGQGLSYTF.

V and J are TRBV7-2 and TRBJ1-6, with D possibly being TRBD1 (6 bases). The V end was cut by 5 bases, the J end by 7 bases, with 12 bases between. Germline V gives CDR1 SGHTA, CDR2 FQGNSA. The length of the CDR3 is 14 residues. The CDR3 region is CASSPRTANSPLHF. The CDR3 DNA reads as TGTGCCAGCAGCCCCCGGACAGCAAATTCACCCCTCCACTTT.

The chain recombines TRBV2 with TRBJ1-2; 7 bases are a match to TRBD1. The CDR3 length is 17 residues. After removal of 8 bases from V and 4 bases from J, the junction contained 19 bases not matched to a gene. The V gene's germline CDR1 is SNHLY and CDR2 FYNNEI. The CDR3 loop reads CASHERGGAGLGYGYTF. As DNA, the CDR3 is TGTGCCAGCCACGAGAGAGGGGGCGCGGGTCTAGGCTATGGCTACACCTTC.

This clonotype came up a few times. The chain joins TRBV7-3 to TRBJ2-7; no clear D. V lost 4 bases, J lost 0 bases, and 13 bases lay in between. The germline gives CDR1 SGHTA, CDR2 FQGTGA. The length of the CDR3 is 15 residues. The CDR3 DNA reads TGTGCCAGCAGCTCGGACCCGCGGAGCTCCTACGAGCAGTACTTC. Amino acids: CASSSDPRSSYEQYF.

The chain is built from TRBV7-2 and TRBJ1-6; 7 bases fit TRBD1. V was pared by 1 base and J by 9 bases, with 6 bases of the junction left unmatched. Germline V gives CDR1 SGHTA, CDR2 FQGNSA. CDR3 length equals 15 residues. CDR3 in amino acids: CASSLVGPGGSPLHF. CDR3 bases: TGTGCCAGCAGCTTAGTGGGTCCAGGGGGTTCACCCCTCCACTTT.

The chain couples TRBV2 to TRBJ1-1, with a possible D match to TRBD1 (5 bases). Germline V gene sequence: CDR1 SNHLY, CDR2 FYNNEI. The CDR3 contains 13 residues. Trimming removed 5 bases at V and 3 bases at J, with 10 bases between. The CDR3 region has the DNA TGTGCCAGCAGTCGGGGGTTGGACACTGAAGCTTTCTTT. This encodes CASSRGLDTEAFF.

This clonotype was seen more than once but under ten times. V usage is TRBV12-3 or TRBV12-4 and J usage is TRBJ1-3; unclear D gene. This CDR3 region has 13 residues. V was trimmed by 4 bases and J by 4 bases, leaving 8 bases between them. In DNA form, the CDR3 reads TGTGCCAGCAGTTCCCCAAGGGGAAACACCATATATTTT. It specifies CASSSPRGNTIYF.

The CDR3 DNA sequence: TGCAGTGCGCCAGACGCAACTAATGAAAAACTGTTTTTT. Translating gives CSAPDATNEKLFF. The J gene is TRBJ1-4, the V gene TRBV20-1; no reliable D call. V was pared by 6 bases and J by 0 bases, with 8 bases between. This CDR3 contains 13 residues. CDR1 is DFQATT, CDR2 SNEGSKA, per germline (reference sequence).

This clonotype was picked up one time. The rearrangement uses TRBV6-2 or TRBV6-3 and TRBJ1-6; TRBD1 matches 10 bases. The CDR3 is made up of 13 amino acids. With V trimmed by 8 bases and J by 7 bases, 2 bases remained unmatched. CDR1 is MNHEY and CDR2 is SVGEGT in the germline V gene. The CDR3 DNA reads TGTGCCAGCCTGGGACAGGGGAATTCACCCCTCCACTTT. Amino acid sequence: CASLGQGNSPLHF.

The chain links TRBV6-2 or TRBV6-3 to TRBJ2-1, with 11 bases aligning to TRBD2. The CDR3 totals 19 residues. J gave up 7 bases and V 5 bases, and 19 bases lay outside the gene matches. Germline assignment: CDR1 MNHEY and CDR2 SVGEGT. The CDR3 spells CASSHGPSSGRRHNNEQFF. CDR3 nucleotide sequence: TGTGCCAGCAGTCATGGCCCCTCTAGCGGGAGGCGCCATAATAATGAGCAGTTCTTC.